The next 20 T cell receptor beta chains were all read from a single sample in a study of blood T cell repertoires in COVID-19. Here immunoSEQ multiplex PCR was the method, and the copy in TCRdb shows in-frame clones only, minus some. This sample yields around 360,000 clones, of which roughly 90% are seen a single time; around 3% belongs to the top ten. The sample taken for sequencing was PBMCs or T cells enriched from blood (not recorded which). Source of these receptors: a woman aged 25 to 45 who had recovered from COVID-19.

This clone was seen a single time. V and J are TRBV19 and TRBJ2-2; 14 bases match TRBD2. The CDR3 extends over 19 amino acids. The V gene end was trimmed by 5 bases and the J gene end by 3 bases; junction bases not matched to a gene: 11. Germline CDR1 LNHDA, CDR2 SQIVND (reference sequence). The CDR3, as DNA: TGTGCCAGTAGTGCGGGGGGACTAGCGGGAGACGGCGACACCGGGGAGCTGTTTTTT. Protein: CASSAGGLAGDGDTGELFF.

V gene TRBV5-4 combines with J gene TRBJ2-5; D is uncertain. The germline CDR1 and CDR2 sequences are SGHNT and YYREEE (reference sequence). This CDR3 comprises 11 residues. The germline V and J ends were trimmed by 3 bases and 5 bases, with 5 bases remaining between them. CDR3: CASSYGETQYF. CDR3 in DNA: TGTGCCAGCAGCTACGGGGAGACCCAGTACTTC.

This clone was observed at least ten times. The rearrangement uses TRBV6-2 or TRBV6-3 and TRBJ2-5, with a possible D match to TRBD2 (5 bases). This CDR3 is 14 amino acids long. V was pared by 2 bases and J by 5 bases, with 12 bases between. Germline loops: CDR1 MNHEY, CDR2 SVGEGT. The CDR3 coding sequence is TGTGCCAGCAGTTACGGGAGCTCCACGGAGACCCAGTACTTC. Encoded protein: CASSYGSSTETQYF.

The gene calls are TRBV5-1 and TRBJ2-7; 9 nucleotides match TRBD2. The junction had 7 bases not matched to a gene; V was cut back by 0 bases and J by 6 bases. Germline V gives CDR1 SGHRS, CDR2 YFSETQ. The CDR3 spans 15 residues. In nucleotides, the CDR3 is TGCGCCAGCAGCTTGGATCCTAGCGGGGATTCCGAGCAGTACTTC. It translates to CASSLDPSGDSEQYF.

This clone was seen just once. The chain uses TRBV27 and TRBJ2-7; 8 bases fit TRBD1. The V gene's germline CDR1 is MNHEY and CDR2 SMNVEV (reference sequence). The CDR3 sequence is 15 residues long. Trimming cost V 4 bases and J 3 bases; bases outside gene matches: 8. In DNA, the CDR3 is TGTGCCAGCAGTTCCCTCCCCGGACAGGGCTACGAGCAGTACTTC. It yields the protein CASSSLPGQGYEQYF.

This clone was seen once. This sequence joins TRBV21-1 and TRBJ1-5. TRBV21-1 has pseudogene status. The CDR3 is 17 amino acids. The CDR3 DNA sequence: TGTGCCAGCAGCATAAAAAAACGGAGAGGTGGCAATCAGCCCCAGCATTTT. It translates to CASSIKKRRGGNQPQHF.

The chain uses TRBV6-5 and TRBJ1-1, with 9 positions matching TRBD1. With V trimmed by 6 bases and J by 1 base, 6 bases remained unmatched. Germline values: CDR1 MNHEY, CDR2 SVGAGI. CDR3 length: 15 amino acids. Here the CDR3 reads CASSPQGQGNTEAFF. In DNA form, the CDR3 reads TGTGCCAGCAGCCCACAGGGACAGGGGAACACTGAAGCTTTCTTT.

The CDR3: CASSSPGGRPLFRSGELFF. CDR3 nucleotides: TGTGCCAGCAGTTCCCCTGGCGGGAGGCCCCTTTTTAGGTCCGGGGAGCTGTTTTTT. V and J are TRBV28 and TRBJ2-2; 8 bases fit TRBD2. The V gene's germline CDR1 is MDHEN and CDR2 SYDVKM. This CDR3 is 19 amino acids long. V gave up 4 bases and J gave up 6 bases; unmatched junction bases: 19.

V is TRBV5-1 and J is TRBJ1-2; 7 nucleotides match TRBD1. In germline, CDR1 is SGHRS, CDR2 YFSETQ. V was pared by 4 bases and J by 0 bases, with 6 bases of the junction left unmatched. The CDR3 has 15 amino acids. The CDR3 nucleotides are TGCGCCAGCAGCCAGGGACAGACTTCTAACTATGGCTACACCTTC. Translated: CASSQGQTSNYGYTF.

This chain connects TRBV7-9 to TRBJ1-5; 11 positions agree with TRBD1. The germline V gene encodes CDR1 SEHNR and CDR2 FQNEAQ (reference sequence). The CDR3 covers 14 residues. After removal of 4 bases from V and 7 bases from J, the junction contained 3 bases not matched to a gene. As DNA, the CDR3 is TGTGCCAGCAGCTCGGGGACAGGGGGACAGCCCCAGCATTTT. Residues: CASSSGTGGQPQHF. The variable domain in full, completed from reference TRBV7-9 and TRBJ1-5, reads DTGVSQNPRHKITKRGQNVTFRCDPISEHNRLYWYRQTLGQGPEFLTYFQNEAQLEKSRLLSDRFSAERPKGSFSTLEIQRTEQGDSAMYLCASSSGTGGQPQHFGDGTRLSIL.

The chain employs TRBV7-2 and TRBJ2-2; no definite D call. Deletions cut 2 bases from V and 6 bases from J, with 7 bases between. The CDR3 length is 13 residues. Germline V gene data show CDR1 as SGHTA and CDR2 as FQGNSA. In nucleotides, the CDR3 is TGTGCCAGCAGCTTACAGTTCCCCGGGGAGCTGTTTTTT. Its protein product is CASSLQFPGELFF.

The rearrangement links TRBV4-1 to TRBJ2-6, with D tentatively TRBD2 (5 bases). Trimming removed 4 bases at V and 2 bases at J, with 12 bases between. The germline V gene has CDR1 MGHRA and CDR2 YSYEKL. The CDR3 has 16 amino acids. The CDR3 DNA reads as TGCGCCAGCAGCCGGTCGGGGTTCGCTGGGGCCAACGTCCTGACTTTC. Amino acids: CASSRSGFAGANVLTF.

In this sample, this clone turned up once. This chain uses TRBV9 with TRBJ2-1, with D possibly TRBD2 on 5 matching bases. The germline V gene has CDR1 SGDLS and CDR2 YYNGEE. This CDR3 region has 15 residues. V was pared by 0 bases and J by 0 bases, with 7 bases between. CDR3 loop: CASSVVGSSYNEQFF. The CDR3 nucleotides are TGTGCCAGCAGCGTAGTAGGGAGCTCCTACAATGAGCAGTTCTTC.

This rearrangement joins TRBV19 to TRBJ1-5, with TRBD1 as a possible D gene (6 bases). In germline, CDR1 is LNHDA, CDR2 SQIVND (reference sequence). This CDR3 region has 16 residues. Between the trimmed V and J ends, which lost 3 bases and 1 base, there was a span of 13 bases. The CDR3 DNA follows: TGTGCCAGTAGTATCAAAGGGGGAGCGAGCAATCAGCCCCAGCATTTT. Translation: CASSIKGGASNQPQHF.

This chain joins TRBV19 and TRBJ1-5; D gene ambiguous. V lost 3 bases and J 2 bases, leaving 14 bases between the germline ends. Germline CDR1 and CDR2: LNHDA and SQIVND (reference sequence). CDR3 length: 16 residues. The chain's CDR3 is CASSISAGRGNQPQHF. CDR3 bases: TGTGCCAGTAGTATTTCTGCCGGTCGTGGCAATCAGCCCCAGCATTTT.

V usage is TRBV27 and J usage is TRBJ2-7; 11 bases match TRBD2. Trimming at V came to 4 bases and at J to 9 bases, leaving 8 bases not matched to a gene. Germline CDR1 MNHEY, CDR2 SMNVEV (reference sequence). This CDR3 region has 14 residues. The CDR3, as DNA: TGTGCCAGCAGTTCTCTAGCGGGGGGTGCAGGGCAGTACTTC. It specifies CASSSLAGGAGQYF.

The chain carries TRBV6-5 and TRBJ2-7; 9 nucleotides align to TRBD1. The J segment lost 2 bases and the V segment lost 5 bases, leaving 4 bases of the junction unmatched. CDR3 length: 14 amino acids. Germline-derived CDR1 and CDR2 are MNHEY and SVGAGI. The CDR3 region has the DNA TGTGCCAGCAGTACACGGACAGGGGCCTACGAGCAGTACTTC. It codes for CASSTRTGAYEQYF.

This clone was seen only a few times. V is TRBV28 and J is TRBJ1-3; weak D call: TRBD1 (6 bases). The CDR3 spans 15 residues. Germline values: CDR1 MDHEN, CDR2 SYDVKM. Between the trimmed V and J ends, which lost 3 bases and 4 bases, there was a span of 13 bases. CDR3 bases: TGTGCCAGCAGTTTCCCTCCTGGACAGGGAAACACCATATATTTT. Translated: CASSFPPGQGNTIYF. Together with reference TRBV28 and TRBJ1-3, the CDR3 gives the full variable domain: DVKVTQSSRYLVKRTGEKVFLECVQDMDHENMFWYRQDPGLGLRLIYFSYDVKMKEKGDIPEGYSVSREKKERFSLILESASTNQTSMYLCASSFPPGQGNTIYFGEGSWLTVV.

The J gene is TRBJ2-2, the V gene TRBV27; 7 bases are a match to TRBD1. The germline V gene encodes CDR1 MNHEY and CDR2 SMNVEV (reference sequence). Trimming removed 6 bases from V and 4 bases from J; junction bases left unmatched: 5. This CDR3 has 14 amino acids. CDR3 nucleotides: TGTGCCAGCAGAAGGGACAGTTTCACCGGGGAGCTGTTTTTT. It yields the protein CASRRDSFTGELFF.

The genes are TRBV13 and TRBJ2-1; 10 nucleotides line up with TRBD2. There are 16 residues in the CDR3. Germline V gives CDR1 PRHDT, CDR2 FYEKMQ (reference sequence). Trimming took 6 bases from V and 0 from J; bases not matched to a gene: 5. The CDR3 region is CASSTSGASSYNEQFF. Written as DNA, the CDR3 is TGTGCCAGCAGTACTAGCGGGGCAAGCTCCTACAATGAGCAGTTCTTC.